This TCR beta chain is from a study of T cells in Graves' hyperthyroidism and ophthalmopathy. Study details: Peripheral blood draws took place at initial diagnosis, ahead of any treatment. General study points: In the blood, most expanded thyroid clonotypes above 0.001 appeared as well.

Researchers amplified the TCR beta CDR3 regions from RNA transcripts. In the first-round RT-PCR of the TCR CDR3, the HTBI primer set was used. TCRdb itself ran the multiplex PCR reads through MiXCR, one entry per CDR3 protein. The table shows 400,000 to 550,000 distinct CDR3 sequences, with over 13% occurring only once. Germline lookup yields CDR1 MNHEY and CDR2 SVGAGI. Trimming took 2 bases from V and 4 from J, leaving 10 bases between them. CDR3 length: 14 amino acids. In this sample, this clonotype turned up many times. Its antigen is not identified. Newly diagnosed hyperthyroidism, duration under 2 months, in patients aged 18 to 65. Cells are PBMCs isolated from 10 ml of fresh blood.

J is TRBJ2-3 and V is TRBV6-5, with D possibly called TRBD1 or TRBD2 (5 bases each). This receptor was taken from a woman between 18 and 29 years old with Graves' hyperthyroidism. Sequencing was done on a sample of blood. The CDR3 coding sequence is TGTGCCAGCAGTTACGCACTAGGGGCAGATACGCAGTATTTT. Amino acid sequence: CASSYALGADTQYF.